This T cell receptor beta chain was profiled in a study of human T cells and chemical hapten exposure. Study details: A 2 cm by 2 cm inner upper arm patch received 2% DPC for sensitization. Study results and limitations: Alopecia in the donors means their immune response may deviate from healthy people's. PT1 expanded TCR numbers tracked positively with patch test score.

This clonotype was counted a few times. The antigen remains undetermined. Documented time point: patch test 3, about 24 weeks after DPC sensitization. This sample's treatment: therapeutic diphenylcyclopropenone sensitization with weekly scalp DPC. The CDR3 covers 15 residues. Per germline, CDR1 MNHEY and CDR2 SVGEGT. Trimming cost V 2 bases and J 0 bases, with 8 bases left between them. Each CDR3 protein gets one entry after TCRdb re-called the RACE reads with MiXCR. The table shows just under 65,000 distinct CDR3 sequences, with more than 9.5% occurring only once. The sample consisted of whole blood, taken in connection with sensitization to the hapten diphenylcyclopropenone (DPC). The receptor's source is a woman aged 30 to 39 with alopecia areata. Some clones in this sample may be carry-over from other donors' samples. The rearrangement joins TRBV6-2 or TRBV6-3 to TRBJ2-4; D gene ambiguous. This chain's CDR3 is CASSYAELAKNIQYF. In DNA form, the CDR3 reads TGTGCCAGCAGTTACGCGGAACTAGCCAAAAACATTCAGTACTTC.